This T cell receptor (beta chain) was profiled in a study of T cells in Graves' hyperthyroidism and ophthalmopathy. Amplified TCR beta CDR3 regions came from RNA transcripts. The HTBI set primed first-round TCR CDR3 RT-PCR. TCRdb re-derived calls from the multiplex PCR reads in MiXCR, one entry per CDR3 protein. The sample lists roughly 510,000 distinct CDR3 sequences, around 20% occurring once. Patients aged 18 to 65 had newly diagnosed hyperthyroidism lasting under 2 months. Diagnoses were made from clinical symptoms, serum measures (thyroxine and TRAb), thyroid ultrasound and orbital computed tomography. CDR3 length: 16 residues. Germline values: CDR1 SGHTA, CDR2 FQGNSA. Trimming at V came to 1 base and at J to 4 bases, leaving 8 bases not matched to a gene. Study findings and constraints: Most thyroid clonotypes with frequency above 0.001 were detected in blood.

This clonotype has a count of ten or more. Antigen unknown. Sequenced sample: blood. The receptor was isolated from a man between 18 and 35 years old with Graves' hyperthyroidism. The gene calls are TRBV7-2 and TRBJ2-5; 8 bases agree with TRBD2. The CDR3 loop is CASSLGWRGALETQYF. CDR3 bases: TGTGCCAGCAGCTTAGGTTGGCGGGGGGCGCTAGAGACCCAGTACTTC.